Many counts were recorded for the clone carrying this TCR beta chain. Its cognate antigen is unknown. TCRdb re-analysed the reads in MiXCR, keeping a single row per CDR3 protein. The table includes 900,000 to 950,000 distinct CDR3 sequences, approximately 31% detected once. The record originates from a study of T cell repertoires in cytomegalovirus infection. Study information: HLA-B-restricted CMV epitopes that are well studied, plus recently identified HLA-C-restricted ones, were used by the study. An indication of both CMV infection and matching HLA type came from public TCR beta signatures. Study results and limitations: CMV-specific TCR beta clonotypes restricted by HLA-C dominated the ex vivo response.

The CDR3 totals 18 residues. Trimming removed 6 bases from V and 2 bases from J, with 23 bases in between. Germline V gene data show CDR1 as WSHSY and CDR2 as SAAADI. This chain links TRBV10-2 with TRBJ2-1, with D unclear. The source was cultured CD8+ T cells from PBMCs, collected from culture after CMV antigen stimulation. This TCR derives from a human donor in good health (CMV status not recorded). Some clones in this sample may be carry-over from other donors' samples. The CDR3 sequence is CASRRLPHDLPPYNEQFF. The DNA of the CDR3 is TGCGCCAGCAGACGATTGCCGCACGACTTGCCACCCTACAATGAGCAGTTCTTC.